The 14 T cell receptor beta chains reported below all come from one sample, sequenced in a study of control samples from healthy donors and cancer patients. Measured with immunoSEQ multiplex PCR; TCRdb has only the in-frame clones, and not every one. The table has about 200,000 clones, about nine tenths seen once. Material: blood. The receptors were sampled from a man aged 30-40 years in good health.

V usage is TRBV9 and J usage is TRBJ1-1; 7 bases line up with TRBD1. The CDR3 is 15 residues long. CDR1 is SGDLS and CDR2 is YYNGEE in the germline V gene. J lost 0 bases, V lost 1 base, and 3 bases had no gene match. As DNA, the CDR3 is TGTGCCAGCAGCGTAAGCGGGACAGTGAACACTGAAGCTTTCTTT. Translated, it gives CASSVSGTVNTEAFF.

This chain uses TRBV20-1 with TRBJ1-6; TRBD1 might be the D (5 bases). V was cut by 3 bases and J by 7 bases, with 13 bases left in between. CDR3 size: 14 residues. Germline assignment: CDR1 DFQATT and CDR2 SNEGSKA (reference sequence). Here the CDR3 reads CSASLAGRNSPLHF. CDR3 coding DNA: TGCAGTGCTAGTTTGGCAGGGAGAAATTCACCCCTCCACTTT.

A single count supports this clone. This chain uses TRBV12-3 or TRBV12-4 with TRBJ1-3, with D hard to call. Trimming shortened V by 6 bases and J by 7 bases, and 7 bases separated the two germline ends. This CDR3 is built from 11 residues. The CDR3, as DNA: TGTGCCAGCAGGTTTCTGAACACCATATATTTT. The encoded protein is CASRFLNTIYF.

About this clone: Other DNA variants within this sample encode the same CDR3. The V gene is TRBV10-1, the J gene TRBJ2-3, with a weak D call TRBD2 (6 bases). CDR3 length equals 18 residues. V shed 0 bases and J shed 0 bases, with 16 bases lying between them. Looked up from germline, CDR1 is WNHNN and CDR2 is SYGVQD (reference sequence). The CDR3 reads CASSESGSGLTSTDTQYF. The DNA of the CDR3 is TGCGCCAGCAGTGAGTCAGGTAGCGGCTTGACTAGCACAGATACGCAGTATTTT.

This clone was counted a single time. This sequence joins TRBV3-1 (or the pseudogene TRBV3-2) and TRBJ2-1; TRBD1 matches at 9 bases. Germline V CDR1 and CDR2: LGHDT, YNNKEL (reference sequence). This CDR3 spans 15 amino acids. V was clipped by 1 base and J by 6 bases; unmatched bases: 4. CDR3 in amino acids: CASSQGDREGNEQFF. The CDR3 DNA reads TGTGCCAGCAGCCAAGGGGACAGGGAAGGCAATGAGCAGTTCTTC.

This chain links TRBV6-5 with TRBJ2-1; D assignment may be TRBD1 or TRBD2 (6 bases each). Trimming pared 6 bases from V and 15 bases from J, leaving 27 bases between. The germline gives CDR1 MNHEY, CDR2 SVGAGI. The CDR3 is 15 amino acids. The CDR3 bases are TGTGCCAGCAGGGAGGGGGACACTCTAAAAAAGGGGTTGTTCTTC. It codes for CASREGDTLKKGLFF.

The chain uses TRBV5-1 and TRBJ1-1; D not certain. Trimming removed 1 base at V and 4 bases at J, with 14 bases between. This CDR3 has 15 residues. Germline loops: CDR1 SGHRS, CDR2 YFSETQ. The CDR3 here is CASSLSGVSATEAFF. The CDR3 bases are TGCGCCAGCAGCTTGTCTGGGGTCAGTGCCACTGAAGCTTTCTTT.

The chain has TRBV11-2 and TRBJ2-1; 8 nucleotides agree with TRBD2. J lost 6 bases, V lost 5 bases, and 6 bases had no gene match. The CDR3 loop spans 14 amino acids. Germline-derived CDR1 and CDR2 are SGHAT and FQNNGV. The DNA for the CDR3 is TGTGCCAGCAGCCATTGGACTAGCATCAATGAGCAGTTCTTC. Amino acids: CASSHWTSINEQFF. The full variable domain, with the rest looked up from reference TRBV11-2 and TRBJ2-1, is EAGVAQSPRYKIIEKRQSVAFWCNPISGHATLYWYQQILGQGPKLLIQFQNNGVVDDSQLPKDRFSAERLKGVDSTLKIQPAKLEDSAVYLCASSHWTSINEQFFGPGTRLTVL.

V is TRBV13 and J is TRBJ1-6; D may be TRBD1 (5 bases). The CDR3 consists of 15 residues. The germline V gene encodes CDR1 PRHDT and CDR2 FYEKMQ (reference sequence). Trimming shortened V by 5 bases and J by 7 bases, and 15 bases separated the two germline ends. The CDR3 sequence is CASSQIGTGNSPLHF. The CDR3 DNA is TGTGCCAGCAGCCAAATAGGGACGGGAAATTCACCCCTCCACTTT.

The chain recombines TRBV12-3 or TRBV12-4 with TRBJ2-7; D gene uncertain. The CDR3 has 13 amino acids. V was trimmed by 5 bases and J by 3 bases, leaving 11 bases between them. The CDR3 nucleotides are TGTGCCAGCAGTGTTTGGGGAAACTACGAGCAGTACTTC. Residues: CASSVWGNYEQYF.

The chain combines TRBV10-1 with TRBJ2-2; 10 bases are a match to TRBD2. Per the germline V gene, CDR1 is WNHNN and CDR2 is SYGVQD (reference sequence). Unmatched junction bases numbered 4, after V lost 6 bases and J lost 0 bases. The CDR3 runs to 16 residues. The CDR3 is CASSSSGGANTGELFF. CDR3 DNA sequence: TGCGCCAGCAGCTCGAGCGGGGGGGCGAACACCGGGGAGCTGTTTTTT.

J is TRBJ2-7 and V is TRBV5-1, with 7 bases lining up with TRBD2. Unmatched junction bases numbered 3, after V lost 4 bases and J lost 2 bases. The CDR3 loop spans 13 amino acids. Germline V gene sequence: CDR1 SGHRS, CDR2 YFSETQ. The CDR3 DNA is TGCGCCAGCAGCAGAAGCGGGACCTACGAGCAGTACTTC. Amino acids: CASSRSGTYEQYF.

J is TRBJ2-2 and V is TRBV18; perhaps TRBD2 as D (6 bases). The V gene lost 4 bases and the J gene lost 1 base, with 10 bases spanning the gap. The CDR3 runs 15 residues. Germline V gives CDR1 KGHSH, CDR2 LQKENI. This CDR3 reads CASSHGTGNTGELFF. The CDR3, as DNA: TGTGCCAGCTCACACGGGACTGGGAACACCGGGGAGCTGTTTTTT.

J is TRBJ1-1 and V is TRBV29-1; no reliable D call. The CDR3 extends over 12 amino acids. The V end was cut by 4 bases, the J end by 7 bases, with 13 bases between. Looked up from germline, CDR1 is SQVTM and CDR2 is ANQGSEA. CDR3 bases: TGCAGCGTTGGTGGCAAGAATATTGAAGCTTTCTTT. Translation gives CSVGGKNIEAFF.